Reported below is one TCR beta chain. The sample is drawn from a study of blood T cell repertoires in COVID-19. Turning to the study itself: Samples came from the United States, Italy and Spain, spanning acute and convalescent COVID-19. T cells, B-cell-depleted T cells, or PBMCs provided the cDNA or gDNA that served as material.

Original methodology: Cell counts per sample came from amplifying reference gene primers. Assay: immunoSEQ multiplex PCR; the TCRdb copy retains only in-frame clones and omits some. The DNA gave D and trimming, while V, J and clone size come from that table. The table has more than 150,000 clones, 80% to 90% seen once; the top ten hold 9.5% to 15%. Germline CDR1 is SGHTA and CDR2 is FQGTGA. The CDR3 sequence is 16 residues long. With 1 base removed from V and 0 bases from J, the gap between germline ends came to 11 bases. Seattle cases were enrolled at active infection and followed longitudinally. This clonotype was obtained from a woman between 65 and 79 years old with COVID-19, enrolled during active disease. The sample consisted of peripheral blood. The V call is TRBV7-3, the J call TRBJ2-3; possible D gene TRBD2, 6 bases. As DNA, the CDR3 is TGTGCCAGCAGCTTAAGGAGCGGAGGGAGCACAGATACGCAGTATTTT. Its translation is CASSLRSGGSTDTQYF.